The 14 T cell receptor beta chains reported below all come from one sample, sequenced in a study of T cell responses to AZD1222 COVID-19 vaccine. Profiled with immunoSEQ multiplex PCR; TCRdb holds only in-frame clones, not every one. Of 90,000 to 120,000 clones listed, roughly 90% are singletons. This sample comprised peripheral blood, obtained 28 days after the second AZD1222 dose. These receptors were collected from an adult who received the AZD1222 COVID-19 vaccine.

The chain recombines TRBV5-6 with TRBJ1-1; D call uncertain. CDR1 SGHDT and CDR2 YYEEEE come from the germline V gene. This CDR3 spans 12 amino acids. V shed 0 bases and J shed 7 bases, with 7 bases lying between them. CDR3 sequence (DNA): TGTGCCAGCAGCTTGGGATCCTATGAAGCTTTCTTT. Translated: CASSLGSYEAFF.

This chain connects TRBV5-1 to TRBJ2-2; the D is unclear. CDR3 length: 14 amino acids. V dropped 0 bases and J dropped 9 bases, with 12 bases sitting between them. From germline, CDR1 is SGHRS and CDR2 YFSETQ. The CDR3 DNA follows: TGCGCCAGCAGCTTGGAAAGCCGGCACCGGGAGCTGTTTTTT. It is translated as CASSLESRHRELFF. Full variable domain (missing parts from reference TRBV5-1 and TRBJ2-2): KAGVTQTPRYLIKTRGQQVTLSCSPISGHRSVSWYQQTPGQGLQFLFEYFSETQRNKGNFPGRFSGRQFSNSRSEMNVSTLELGDSALYLCASSLESRHRELFFGEGSRLTVL.

V is TRBV6-5 and J is TRBJ1-6; 7 nucleotides match TRBD1. This CDR3 contains 13 residues. Germline trimming cut 4 bases from V and 7 bases from J; bases unmatched to any gene: 1. Germline CDR1 is MNHEY and CDR2 is SVGAGI. The CDR3 DNA reads TGTGCCAGCAGTTGGGACAGAAATTCACCCCTCCACTTT. Protein sequence: CASSWDRNSPLHF.

The V gene is TRBV7-9, the J gene TRBJ2-2; no reliable D call. Trimming removed 1 base at V and 4 bases at J, with 7 bases between. Germline V gives CDR1 SEHNR, CDR2 FQNEAQ (reference sequence). The CDR3 length is 14 residues. The CDR3 here is CASSLGDTTGELFF. CDR3 bases: TGTGCCAGCAGCTTAGGAGATACCACCGGGGAGCTGTTTTTT.

This chain joins TRBV3-1 (or the pseudogene TRBV3-2) and TRBJ2-3, with 7 positions matching TRBD1. There are 14 residues in the CDR3. Looked up from germline, CDR1 is LGHDT and CDR2 is YNNKEL (reference sequence). V gave up 7 bases and J gave up 2 bases; unmatched junction bases: 6. This CDR3 reads CASIPQGNTDTQYF. In DNA, the CDR3 is TGTGCCAGCATCCCACAGGGGAACACAGATACGCAGTATTTT.

This clone was found once. The chain has TRBV19 and TRBJ1-2, with a possible D match to TRBD1 (5 bases). This CDR3 is built from 12 residues. Deletions cut 4 bases from V and 5 bases from J, with 8 bases between. In germline, CDR1 is LNHDA, CDR2 SQIVND (reference sequence). The CDR3 region has the DNA TGTGCCAGTAGTAGACAGAGTTATGGCTACACCTTC. Its protein is CASSRQSYGYTF.

This chain joins TRBV6-2 or TRBV6-3 and TRBJ2-7; 10 bases agree with TRBD2. J lost 3 bases, V lost 2 bases, and 4 bases had no gene match. Germline lookup yields CDR1 MNHEY and CDR2 SVGEGT. This CDR3 has 15 residues. CDR3 sequence: CASSYPEREGYEQYF. CDR3 DNA sequence: TGTGCCAGCAGTTACCCCGAGCGGGAGGGCTACGAGCAGTACTTC.

The chain combines TRBV2 with TRBJ2-7; 7 bases match TRBD1. After removal of 7 bases from V and 0 bases from J, the junction contained 12 bases not matched to a gene. CDR1 and CDR2 from the germline V gene are SNHLY and FYNNEI. There are 16 residues in the CDR3. CDR3 sequence reads: CASNQDRVARSYEQYF. CDR3 coding DNA: TGTGCCAGCAATCAAGACAGGGTCGCGCGCTCCTACGAGCAGTACTTC.

This clone has only one observation. This chain links TRBV6-5 with TRBJ1-2; D call uncertain. Looked up from germline, CDR1 is MNHEY and CDR2 is SVGAGI. The germline V and J ends were trimmed by 7 bases and 2 bases, with 11 bases remaining between them. The length of the CDR3 is 13 residues. CDR3 nucleotide sequence: TGTGCCAGCACAATCGGTGACAACTATGGCTACACCTTC. Encoded protein: CASTIGDNYGYTF.

The chain uses TRBV3-1 (or the pseudogene TRBV3-2) and TRBJ1-2, with D unresolved. The V end was cut by 3 bases, the J end by 4 bases, with 18 bases between. The germline V gene encodes CDR1 LGHDT and CDR2 YNNKEL (reference sequence). This CDR3 has 16 amino acids. CDR3 in amino acids: CASSHSIKVVPYGYTF. As DNA, the CDR3 is TGTGCCAGCAGCCATTCTATAAAGGTTGTCCCCTATGGCTACACCTTC.

CDR3 nucleotide sequence: TGTGCCAGCAGCTTACTAGCGGACGAGCAGTACTTC. This sequence encodes CASSLLADEQYF. The J gene is TRBJ2-7, the V gene TRBV5-4; 8 bases match TRBD2. Germline CDR1 SGHNT, CDR2 YYREEE (reference sequence). This CDR3 is built from 12 residues. Losses at the gene ends were 2 bases for V and 5 bases for J; bases not matched to a gene: 0.

V and J are TRBV27 and TRBJ2-1; TRBD2 matches 9 bases. Germline CDR1 reads MNHEY; CDR2 reads SMNVEV (reference sequence). J gave up 14 bases and V 2 bases, and 10 bases lay outside the gene matches. This CDR3 contains 14 residues. This chain's CDR3 is CASSLLASGEFKFF. In DNA, the CDR3 is TGTGCCAGCAGTTTACTGGCTAGCGGGGAGTTTAAGTTCTTC.

The V and J genes are TRBV9 and TRBJ2-1, with 14 bases matching TRBD2. The junction had 10 bases not matched to a gene; V was cut back by 0 bases and J by 14 bases. CDR1 is SGDLS, CDR2 YYNGEE, per germline. The CDR3 spans 16 residues. The CDR3 coding sequence is TGTGCCAGCAGCGTAGTTCCCGCCGGGACTAGCGGGGGTAAGTTCTTC. Protein: CASSVVPAGTSGGKFF.

This chain connects TRBV6-2 or TRBV6-3 to TRBJ1-5; D is unresolved. The length of the CDR3 is 14 residues. V was trimmed by 6 bases and J by 5 bases, leaving 14 bases between them. Per germline, CDR1 MNHEY and CDR2 SVGEGT. The CDR3 DNA reads TGTGCCAGCAGCGGTACAGCGGGCGATCAGCCCCAGCATTTT. Encoded protein: CASSGTAGDQPQHF.